Below, 12 T cell receptor beta chains from the same sample are listed, as sequenced in a study of early T cells in non-severe SARS-CoV-2 infection (dated by TCRdb to about 2021). Receptor libraries were prepared by 5' RACE. The listed sequencing device is NextSeq 500. Starting from the raw public reads, TCRdb applied fastp trimming at Q25, assembled clones with MiXCR and retained in-frame beta chains. Identical CDR3 protein sequences are pooled into one entry, listed with their most common genes and DNA. This sample lists 75,000 to 100,000 distinct CDR3 sequences; under 15% were detected once. 4.5% to 7% of the sample goes to the ten largest clones. The sequencing input was whole blood. These receptors all stem from an adult who was a healthcare worker with PCR-confirmed SARS-CoV-2 infection or an uninfected control (not recorded which).

This sequence joins TRBV10-3 and TRBJ2-7; 9 bases agree with TRBD1. This CDR3 has 13 amino acids. Germline V gives CDR1 ENHRY, CDR2 SYGVKD. J gave up 7 bases and V 0 bases, and 1 base lay outside the gene matches. The CDR3 DNA is TGTGCCATCAGTGAGTCGACAGGGGGTGAGCAGTACTTC. Amino acids: CAISESTGGEQYF.

V usage is TRBV2 and J usage is TRBJ2-7; 7 nucleotides line up with TRBD1. The CDR3 consists of 15 residues. Germline V gene lookup returns CDR1 SNHLY and CDR2 FYNNEI. V lost 3 bases and J lost 5; bases outside the gene matches: 10. CDR3 protein: CASSEDGYRGHEQYF. In DNA form, the CDR3 reads TGTGCCAGCAGTGAGGACGGGTACAGGGGCCACGAGCAGTACTTC. The variable domain in full, with the rest retrieved from reference TRBV2 and TRBJ2-7, is EPEVTQTPSHQVTQMGQEVILRCVPISNHLYFYWYRQILGQKVEFLVSFYNNEISEKSEIFDDQFSVERPDGSNFTLKIRSTKLEDSAMYFCASSEDGYRGHEQYFGPGTRLTVT.

V is TRBV6-1 and J is TRBJ2-7; TRBD1 agrees at 8 bases. Germline V gene sequence: CDR1 MNHNS, CDR2 SASEGT. V lost 4 bases and J lost 5; bases outside the gene matches: 10. There are 15 residues in the CDR3. Here the CDR3 reads CASSALRGRIDEQYF. CDR3 nucleotides: TGTGCCAGCAGTGCCCTCAGGGGGCGCATAGACGAGCAGTACTTC.

This clonotype was seen a handful of times. The V gene is TRBV6-5, the J gene TRBJ2-5, with 9 bases lining up with TRBD2. Germline CDR1 and CDR2: MNHEY and SVGAGI. The CDR3 is made up of 15 amino acids. Trimming at V came to 2 bases and at J to 8 bases, leaving 9 bases not matched to a gene. The CDR3 region has the DNA TGTGCCAGCAGTTACACCCAAATAGCGGGAGATACCCAGTACTTC. The encoded protein is CASSYTQIAGDTQYF.

The chain has TRBV7-2 and TRBJ1-1; a weak D match, TRBD1 (6 bases). The CDR3 runs to 14 residues. Germline CDR1 and CDR2: SGHTA and FQGNSA. Between the trimmed V and J ends, which lost 5 bases and 3 bases, there was a span of 13 bases. Written as DNA, the CDR3 is TGTGCCAGCAGCCGTAAATACAGGGACACTGAAGCTTTCTTT. Protein product: CASSRKYRDTEAFF. Together with reference TRBV7-2 and TRBJ1-1, the CDR3 gives the full variable domain: GAGVSQSPSNKVTEKGKDVELRCDPISGHTALYWYRQSLGQGLEFLIYFQGNSAPDKSGLPSDRFSAERTGGSVSTLTIQRTQQEDSAVYLCASSRKYRDTEAFFGQGTRLTVV.

This CDR3 reads CASSLAGGWETQYF. In nucleotides, the CDR3 is TGTGCCAGCTCCCTAGCGGGAGGATGGGAGACCCAGTACTTC. V usage is TRBV6-2 or TRBV6-3 and J usage is TRBJ2-5; 11 nucleotides match TRBD2. The CDR3 spans 14 residues. The germline CDR1 and CDR2 sequences are MNHEY and SVGEGT. V dropped 8 bases and J dropped 5; count of bases not matched to a gene: 7.

The CDR3: CASREAGTRTEAFF. The CDR3 nucleotides read TGTGCCAGCAGGGAGGCCGGGACGAGGACTGAAGCTTTCTTT. The chain is built from TRBV7-9 and TRBJ1-1; tentative D call: TRBD1 (5 bases). Trimming cost V 6 bases and J 5 bases, with 16 bases left between them. Germline CDR1 SEHNR, CDR2 FQNEAQ (reference sequence). This CDR3 contains 14 residues.

J is TRBJ2-1 and V is TRBV4-2, with 11 bases fitting TRBD2. V was pared by 2 bases and J by 0 bases, with 0 bases of the junction left unmatched. In germline, CDR1 is LGHNA, CDR2 YNFKEQ. This CDR3 contains 16 residues. The DNA of the CDR3 is TGTGCCAGCAGCCAACTAGCGGGAGGCTCCTACAATGAGCAGTTCTTC. This gives the protein CASSQLAGGSYNEQFF.

The genes are TRBV12-3 or TRBV12-4 and TRBJ2-3; TRBD2 aligns across 9 bases. CDR3 length: 17 amino acids. The ends lost 5 bases at V and 5 bases at J; junction bases unmatched: 14. Here the CDR3 DNA reads TGTGCCAGCAGTCCTGGCCCCTTAGCGGGAGATGGAGATACGCAGTATTTT. Amino acids: CASSPGPLAGDGDTQYF.

The sample holds a few counts of this clonotype. The rearrangement joins TRBV7-6 to TRBJ2-7; 9 bases are a match to TRBD2. V trimming: 5 bases; J trimming: 7 bases; junction bases outside the gene matches: 18. This CDR3 contains 17 residues. Germline V CDR1 and CDR2: SGHVS, FNYEAQ. The CDR3 here is CASSPSSPAGGKWEQYF. CDR3 nucleotides: TGTGCCAGCAGCCCAAGCAGTCCAGCGGGAGGAAAGTGGGAGCAGTACTTC.

Here the CDR3 DNA reads TGTGCCAGCAGCTTACATGGGAACACTGAAGCTTTCTTT. It translates to CASSLHGNTEAFF. The genes are TRBV11-3 and TRBJ1-1; D unclear. Germline-derived CDR1 and CDR2 are SGHNT and YENEEA. This CDR3 is 13 amino acids long. The V end was cut by 2 bases, the J end by 1 base, with 5 bases between.

This clonotype was seen ten or more times. The chain is built from TRBV7-9 and TRBJ1-1; the match to TRBD1 covers 7 bases. V dropped 7 bases and J dropped 3; count of bases not matched to a gene: 11. The CDR3 totals 15 residues. Germline CDR1 is SEHNR and CDR2 is FQNEAQ (reference sequence). The CDR3 DNA reads as TGTGCCAGCAAAGGAACAGGGGCCTCCTACACTGAAGCTTTCTTT. It specifies CASKGTGASYTEAFF.